The subject of this entry is one TCR beta chain. Its antigen is unidentified. This sample stems from a study of blood T cells in healthy people across ages. The study, taken as a whole, reports: When set beside aged donors, long-lived donors presented more naive CD4+ cells and higher diversity.

Those donating, healthy Caucasian individuals from Russia, were aged roughly 6 to 95. Together with a sample-barcoded 5' primer, a J-beta primer mix was included in a second PCR lasting about 7 to 11 cycles. Individual samples furnished no less than 2.5 million CDR3-containing paired-end reads apiece. TCRdb fed the 5' RACE reads into MiXCR, producing one record per CDR3 protein. The table shows about 1.8 million distinct CDR3 sequences, with just under 50% occurring only once. Trimming took 7 bases from V and 1 from J, leaving 12 bases between them. This CDR3 is 14 amino acids long. CDR1 is ENHRY, CDR2 SYGVKD, per germline.

The rearrangement uses TRBV10-3 and TRBJ2-3; maybe TRBD2 (5 bases). Sequencing was carried out using blood. The TCR sequence derives from a woman between 40 and 50 years old in good health. The CDR3 DNA reads TGTGCCATCAAGGACTCGGCGGGCACAGATACGCAGTATTTT. Its protein is CAIKDSAGTDTQYF.